A single sample gave rise to the 22 T cell receptor beta chains below, sequenced in a study of long-term antiretroviral therapy in people with HIV. A v3.0 immunoSEQ assay was performed at survey level. Sequencing used immunoSEQ multiplex PCR; TCRdb keeps in-frame clones, though not all of them. Seen here are over 15,000 clones, approximately 82% observed once, and the top ten hold roughly 14%. The specimen was unsorted PBMCs, collected 0.5 years before starting antiretroviral therapy. These receptors came from a woman aged 50 to 60 with HIV.

This clone came up once. V gene TRBV18 combines with J gene TRBJ2-5; D remains unclear. Germline V gene sequence: CDR1 KGHSH, CDR2 LQKENI. The CDR3 is 14 amino acids. Trimming cost V 3 bases and J 4 bases, with 12 bases left between them. The CDR3 here is CASSPGRARETQYF. The CDR3 DNA reads TGTGCCAGCTCACCGGGTCGGGCCCGAGAGACCCAGTACTTC.

In this sample, this clone is medium-sized (0.01 to 0.1%). This sequence joins TRBV12-5 and TRBJ2-3; D gene unclear. Germline CDR1 is LGHNT and CDR2 is FRNRAP. The CDR3 runs to 13 residues. Trimming stripped 1 base from V and 0 bases from J, with 2 bases between. In DNA form, the CDR3 reads TGTGCTAGTGGTTTGGACAGCACAGATACGCAGTATTTT. It encodes CASGLDSTDTQYF.

The J gene is TRBJ2-3, the V gene TRBV7-9; TRBD2 aligns across 8 bases. The CDR3 sequence is 16 residues long. J was trimmed by 2 bases and V by 1 base; bases with no gene match: 5. The V gene's germline CDR1 is SEHNR and CDR2 FQNEAQ (reference sequence). The CDR3 region has the DNA TGTGCCAGCAGCTTAGTATCGGGGGGGGCCACAGATACGCAGTATTTT. This sequence encodes CASSLVSGGATDTQYF. Filled out from reference TRBV7-9 and TRBJ2-3, the complete variable domain reads DTGVSQNPRHKITKRGQNVTFRCDPISEHNRLYWYRQTLGQGPEFLTYFQNEAQLEKSRLLSDRFSAERPKGSFSTLEIQRTEQGDSAMYLCASSLVSGGATDTQYFGPGTRLTVL.

The V gene is TRBV27, the J gene TRBJ2-1, with D possibly being TRBD1 or TRBD2 (5 bases each). CDR3 length: 15 residues. The germline V and J ends were trimmed by 5 bases and 1 base, with 12 bases remaining between them. Germline V gene sequence: CDR1 MNHEY, CDR2 SMNVEV (reference sequence). The CDR3 loop reads CASSPLGASYNEQFF. The CDR3 coding sequence is TGTGCCAGCAGTCCTCTCGGGGCTTCCTACAATGAGCAGTTCTTC.

The CDR3 sequence is CASTSGTDEKLFF. In nucleotides, the CDR3 is TGTGCCAGCACCTCGGGTACAGACGAAAAACTGTTTTTT. The chain employs TRBV28 and TRBJ1-4; no clear D. Trimming left V 7 bases short and J 8 bases short, with 14 bases between. The V gene's germline CDR1 is MDHEN and CDR2 SYDVKM. CDR3 length: 13 amino acids.

J is TRBJ2-1 and V is TRBV7-9; D is unresolved. The V gene lost 0 bases and the J gene lost 10 bases, with 13 bases spanning the gap. The CDR3 runs to 14 residues. Germline V gene lookup returns CDR1 SEHNR and CDR2 FQNEAQ (reference sequence). This CDR3 reads CASSLALPGMEQFF. CDR3 DNA: TGTGCCAGCAGCTTAGCGCTCCCCGGCATGGAGCAGTTCTTC.

This chain links TRBV4-2 with TRBJ2-2; TRBD2 matches 13 bases. CDR3 length: 18 amino acids. V lost 0 bases to trimming and J lost 7 bases; unmatched junction nucleotides: 8. CDR1 is LGHNA, CDR2 YNFKEQ, per germline. CDR3 coding DNA: TGTGCCAGCAGCCAAGACCCCCGGACTAGCGGGGGCAGCGGGGAGCTGTTTTTT. This translates into CASSQDPRTSGGSGELFF.

V and J are TRBV7-9 and TRBJ2-5, with D uncertain. CDR3 length: 15 amino acids. V lost 2 bases and J 1 base, leaving 11 bases between the germline ends. CDR1 and CDR2 from the germline V gene are SEHNR and FQNEAQ (reference sequence). CDR3 sequence reads: CASSLSTQIQETQYF. In DNA, the CDR3 is TGTGCCAGCAGCTTATCCACGCAGATCCAAGAGACCCAGTACTTC.

This clone was observed once. The V call is TRBV11-2, the J call TRBJ2-1; tentatively, D is TRBD2 (5 bases). This CDR3 is 16 amino acids long. From germline, CDR1 is SGHAT and CDR2 FQNNGV. Trimming removed 5 bases from V and 6 bases from J, with 20 bases in between. This CDR3 reads CASSNWAGGLSNEQFF. CDR3 in DNA: TGTGCCAGCAGCAACTGGGCCGGAGGTCTGAGCAATGAGCAGTTCTTC.

The gene calls are TRBV28 and TRBJ1-5; no clear D gene. CDR1 and CDR2 from the germline V gene are MDHEN and SYDVKM. This CDR3 spans 13 amino acids. V lost 5 bases to trimming and J lost 9 bases, with 14 bases between them. As DNA, the CDR3 is TGTGCCAGCAGTATGGGCCTCGAACGGCCCCAGCATTTT. This gives the protein CASSMGLERPQHF.

The rearrangement uses TRBV12-5 and TRBJ2-2; no reliable D call. The germline CDR1 and CDR2 sequences are LGHNT and FRNRAP. This CDR3 region has 13 residues. V lost 7 bases to trimming and J lost 1 base, with 7 bases between them. CDR3 in DNA: TGTGCTAGTGCCCCTCGGAACACCGGGGAGCTGTTTTTT. Protein sequence: CASAPRNTGELFF. The full variable domain, completed using reference TRBV12-5 and TRBJ2-2, is DARVTQTPRHKVTEMGQEVTMRCQPILGHNTVFWYRQTMMQGLELLAYFRNRAPLDDSGMPKDRFSAEMPDATLATLKIQPSEPRDSAVYFCASAPRNTGELFFGEGSRLTVL.

The J gene is TRBJ2-3, the V gene TRBV27, with D perhaps TRBD1 (6 bases). Trimming removed 2 bases at V and 8 bases at J, with 8 bases between. This CDR3 comprises 12 residues. Germline V gives CDR1 MNHEY, CDR2 SMNVEV (reference sequence). Here the CDR3 DNA reads TGTGCCAGCAGTTTACAGGGGAGTACGCAGTATTTT. Its protein is CASSLQGSTQYF.

The chain has TRBV10-2 and TRBJ2-2; D is perhaps TRBD1 or TRBD2 (6 bases each). Germline loops: CDR1 WSHSY, CDR2 SAAADI. The CDR3 spans 15 residues. Trimming shortened V by 3 bases and J by 5 bases, and 13 bases separated the two germline ends. The CDR3 here is CASSERQGRTGELFF. As DNA, the CDR3 is TGCGCCAGCAGTGAACGGCAGGGGAGGACCGGGGAGCTGTTTTTT.

The chain combines TRBV9 with TRBJ2-3; 7 nucleotides align to TRBD2. Trimming took 3 bases from V and 4 from J; bases not matched to a gene: 11. Germline CDR1 SGDLS, CDR2 YYNGEE. This CDR3 has 16 residues. Written as DNA, the CDR3 is TGTGCCAGCAGCGGATCTGGGGGGGGGAGCTCAGATACGCAGTATTTT. It translates to CASSGSGGGSSDTQYF.

The V call is TRBV11-1, the J call TRBJ2-3; no reliable D call. Germline V lookup: CDR1 SGHAT, CDR2 FQDESV (reference sequence). Trimming pared 5 bases from V and 4 bases from J, leaving 7 bases between. The CDR3 consists of 12 residues. CDR3 loop: CASSRNADTQYF. As DNA, the CDR3 is TGTGCCAGCAGCCGAAACGCAGATACGCAGTATTTT.

This rearrangement joins TRBV10-2 to TRBJ1-1, with TRBD1 as a possible D gene (5 bases). Trimming shortened V by 4 bases and J by 3 bases, and 9 bases separated the two germline ends. CDR1 and CDR2 from the germline V gene are WSHSY and SAAADI. This CDR3 comprises 13 residues. CDR3 nucleotide sequence: TGCGCCAGCAGTGCAATGACAGACACTGAAGCTTTCTTT. It translates to CASSAMTDTEAFF.

V usage is TRBV29-1 and J usage is TRBJ1-1, with a weak D call TRBD1 (5 bases). The V and J ends lost 5 bases and 4 bases respectively, with 14 bases between them. This CDR3 has 13 residues. From germline, CDR1 is SQVTM and CDR2 ANQGSEA. CDR3: CSVSNRRSTEAFF. DNA for the CDR3: TGCAGCGTTAGTAACAGGAGGTCCACTGAAGCTTTCTTT.

The chain carries TRBV5-5 and TRBJ2-5, with D tentatively TRBD1 or TRBD2 (7 bases each). The CDR3 loop spans 16 amino acids. Between the trimmed V and J ends, which lost 3 bases and 3 bases, there was a span of 18 bases. Germline V gives CDR1 SGHKS, CDR2 YYEKEE (reference sequence). CDR3 region: CASSYRTGAGEETQYF. CDR3 DNA: TGTGCCAGCAGCTACCGAACAGGGGCGGGGGAAGAGACCCAGTACTTC.

V and J are TRBV7-9 and TRBJ2-1, with D maybe TRBD2 (5 bases). V dropped 6 bases and J dropped 0 bases, with 9 bases sitting between them. The CDR3 runs 14 residues. Germline V gene lookup returns CDR1 SEHNR and CDR2 FQNEAQ (reference sequence). The CDR3 loop is CASRRGGSYNEQFF. CDR3 nucleotide sequence: TGTGCCAGCAGGCGAGGAGGCTCCTACAATGAGCAGTTCTTC.

This clone was observed once. The chain joins TRBV29-1 to TRBJ2-3, with 13 bases aligning to TRBD2. Unmatched junction bases numbered 6, after V lost 7 bases and J lost 14 bases. CDR3 length: 11 amino acids. CDR1 and CDR2 (germline): SQVTM, ANQGSEA. The CDR3 DNA reads as TGCAGCGCGACTAGCGGGGGGCCGCCGTATTTT. It is translated as CSATSGGPPYF.

J is TRBJ1-1 and V is TRBV6-5; D is uncertain. Between the trimmed V and J ends, which lost 6 bases and 0 bases, there was a span of 14 bases. The CDR3 extends over 15 amino acids. Germline-derived CDR1 and CDR2 are MNHEY and SVGAGI. DNA of the CDR3: TGTGCCAGCAGAGGCCACCGCTCCCTGAACACTGAAGCTTTCTTT. This gives the protein CASRGHRSLNTEAFF.

This CDR3 reads CASSQGQGSEQYF. DNA for the CDR3: TGTGCCAGCTCGCAAGGACAGGGTTCCGAGCAGTACTTC. This chain joins TRBV18 and TRBJ2-7, with TRBD1 identical over 8 bases. Germline V gene data show CDR1 as KGHSH and CDR2 as LQKENI. Trimming took 6 bases from V and 6 from J; bases not matched to a gene: 7. The CDR3 extends over 13 amino acids. Based on the CDR3 plus reference TRBV18 and TRBJ2-7, the full variable domain is NAGVMQNPRHLVRRRGQEARLRCSPMKGHSHVYWYRQLPEEGLKFMVYLQKENIIDESGMPKERFSAEFPKEGPSILRIQQVVRGDSAAYFCASSQGQGSEQYFGPGTRLTVT.